The 19 T cell receptor beta chains presented below share a single source sample, sequenced in a study of blood T cells in healthy people across ages. Using a J-beta primer mix together with a sample-barcoded 5' primer, a second PCR was run for roughly 6 to 12 cycles. MiXCR, applied by TCRdb to the 5' RACE reads, yields one record per CDR3 protein. The repertoire includes 650,000 to 1,000,000 distinct CDR3 sequences, roughly 35% of them detected once, and 13% sits in the top ten. Sequenced: blood. The origin of the receptors is a man younger than 35 in good health.

To note about this clonotype: One end of the junction fails to match germline, which may point to a read error. This chain links TRBV19 with TRBJ2-1; 11 bases align to TRBD2. The CDR3 has 16 amino acids. Per the germline V gene, CDR1 is LNHDA and CDR2 is SQIVND (reference sequence). Here the CDR3 DNA reads TGTGCCAGTAGTTCCGACCTAGCGGGGGGTTACAATGAGCGGTTCTTC. Amino acids: CASSSDLAGGYNERFF.

This chain connects TRBV7-9 to TRBJ1-2, with TRBD1 as a possible D gene (6 bases). Per germline, CDR1 SEHNR and CDR2 FQNEAQ (reference sequence). V lost 5 bases and J 0 bases, leaving 13 bases between the germline ends. The CDR3 sequence is 15 residues long. CDR3 amino acids: CASSTRTVANYGYTF. DNA of the CDR3: TGTGCCAGCAGCACAAGGACAGTCGCTAACTATGGCTACACCTTC.

This clonotype was recorded many times. This chain links TRBV12-3 or TRBV12-4 with TRBJ2-1; D may be TRBD2 (6 bases). The CDR3 is 16 amino acids. V lost 1 base and J lost 6, with 16 bases in between. This CDR3 is CASSLGRPTGGNEQFF. The DNA of the CDR3 is TGTGCCAGCAGTTTAGGACGACCGACCGGGGGCAATGAGCAGTTCTTC.

The rearrangement uses TRBV7-2 and TRBJ2-1, with TRBD2 matching 7 bases. The J call may be incorrect, as the DNA end agrees better with TRBJ2-7. The CDR3 has 14 amino acids. Germline V gene lookup returns CDR1 SGHTA and CDR2 FQGNSA. CDR3 nucleotide sequence: TGTGCCAGCAGCGACGGGAGGCAGAATCGGGAGCAGTACTTC. Translating gives CASSDGRQNREQYF.

This clonotype was seen only a few times. The V and J genes are TRBV5-1 and TRBJ2-2; 9 bases line up with TRBD1. CDR3 length equals 14 residues. Germline V gene data show CDR1 as SGHRS and CDR2 as YFSETQ. V lost 5 bases to trimming and J lost 4 bases; unmatched junction nucleotides: 3. CDR3 nucleotide sequence: TGCGCCAGCAGTCGGGACAGGGTCACCGGGGAGCTGTTTTTT. Amino acid sequence: CASSRDRVTGELFF.

Of note for this clonotype: A read error is possible here, since a much larger clone lies one base away. The CDR3, as DNA: TGTGACAGCAGGGAAAACAATGAGCAGTTCTTC. Translating gives CDSRENNEQFF. The V gene is TRBV7-2, the J gene TRBJ2-1; D may be TRBD1 (5 bases). The CDR3 totals 11 residues. CDR1 is SGHTA, CDR2 FQGNSA, per germline.

V and J are TRBV20-1 and TRBJ2-1, with 11 bases aligning to TRBD2. J lost 6 bases, V lost 5 bases, and 9 bases had no gene match. The germline V gene encodes CDR1 DFQATT and CDR2 SNEGSKA (reference sequence). The length of the CDR3 is 15 residues. DNA for the CDR3: TGCAGTGCTGGAATTAGCGGGAGGGTGGTCAATGAGCAGTTCTTC. Amino acid sequence: CSAGISGRVVNEQFF.

The chain employs TRBV10-3 and TRBJ2-3, with D hard to call. The V gene lost 11 bases and the J gene lost 0 bases, with 12 bases spanning the gap. Per germline, CDR1 ENHRY and CDR2 SYGVKD. The CDR3 consists of 13 residues. CDR3 residues: CAAARRSTDTQYF. CDR3 sequence (DNA): TGTGCCGCTGCCAGGCGGAGCACAGATACGCAGTATTTT.

This clonotype was observed a few times. The chain carries TRBV12-3 or TRBV12-4 and TRBJ2-5; D is undetermined. Trimming cost V 6 bases and J 4 bases, with 18 bases left between them. This CDR3 has 15 residues. The CDR3 region is CASSPPSGNRETQYF. CDR3 nucleotide sequence: TGTGCCAGCAGCCCCCCCAGTGGTAATAGAGAGACCCAGTACTTC.

The rearrangement links TRBV29-1 to TRBJ1-2; unclear D gene. The germline V and J ends were trimmed by 3 bases and 4 bases, with 6 bases remaining between them. CDR1 is SQVTM, CDR2 ANQGSEA, per germline. CDR3 length equals 11 residues. CDR3 sequence reads: CSVESGYGYTF. For the CDR3, the DNA is TGCAGCGTTGAGTCAGGCTATGGCTACACCTTC.

The V call is TRBV28, the J call TRBJ2-2; TRBD1 matches at 8 bases. There are 17 residues in the CDR3. V shed 6 bases and J 7 bases; nucleotides not matched to a gene: 16. Germline-derived CDR1 and CDR2 are MDHEN and SYDVKM. As DNA, the CDR3 is TGTGCCAGCAGCCCCCGGGGGAAGACAGGGGCAATCGGGGAGCTGTTTTTT. This sequence encodes CASSPRGKTGAIGELFF.

This sequence joins TRBV7-2 and TRBJ2-1, with TRBD2 matching over 7 bases. V lost 4 bases to trimming and J lost 6 bases; unmatched junction nucleotides: 6. Per germline, CDR1 SGHTA and CDR2 FQGNSA. CDR3 length: 14 residues. The CDR3 DNA reads as TGTGCCAGCAGCTCCCGCGGGGGAAGCAATGAGCAGTTCTTC. It is translated as CASSSRGGSNEQFF.

CDR3 DNA sequence: TGTGCCAGCAGACAAGATACCCAGCGGGGGAGAGTAGGATTGTTCTTC. Amino acid sequence: CASRQDTQRGRVGLFF. The rearrangement uses TRBV7-9 and TRBJ2-1, with 8 positions matching TRBD2. The CDR3 sequence is 16 residues long. Germline CDR1 and CDR2: SEHNR and FQNEAQ (reference sequence). The junction had 22 bases not matched to a gene; V was cut back by 6 bases and J by 15 bases. Together with reference TRBV7-9 and TRBJ2-1, the CDR3 gives the full variable domain: DTGVSQNPRHKITKRGQNVTFRCDPISEHNRLYWYRQTLGQGPEFLTYFQNEAQLEKSRLLSDRFSAERPKGSFSTLEIQRTEQGDSAMYLCASRQDTQRGRVGLFFGPGTRLTVL.

The chain carries TRBV20-1 and TRBJ1-1, with D perhaps matching TRBD1 (5 bases). The germline CDR1 and CDR2 sequences are DFQATT and SNEGSKA (reference sequence). V lost 5 bases and J lost 0, with 13 bases in between. CDR3 length equals 14 residues. The DNA of the CDR3 is TGCAGTGCTGCCGGGGGGATAATGAACACTGAAGCTTTCTTT. Protein: CSAAGGIMNTEAFF.

This clonotype was observed a few times. This chain uses TRBV12-3 or TRBV12-4 with TRBJ2-2; 9 positions match TRBD2. The trim removed 4 bases at V and 4 bases at J, leaving 4 bases unmatched. This CDR3 region has 15 residues. CDR3 residues: CASSSAGGPTGELFF. Written as DNA, the CDR3 is TGTGCCAGCAGTTCGGCGGGGGGGCCCACCGGGGAGCTGTTTTTT.

This sequence joins TRBV20-1 and TRBJ1-2; the match to TRBD1 covers 8 bases. The V and J ends lost 7 bases and 2 bases, in that order; junction bases with no gene match: 12. The CDR3 totals 15 residues. The germline CDR1 and CDR2 sequences are DFQATT and SNEGSKA (reference sequence). The CDR3 sequence: CSGIDARGRNYGYTF. The CDR3 bases are TGCAGTGGTATAGACGCCAGGGGGCGAAACTATGGCTACACCTTC.

This clonotype showed up just a few times. The chain employs TRBV28 and TRBJ1-2; possible D gene TRBD1, 6 bases. The CDR3 is made up of 13 amino acids. From germline, CDR1 is MDHEN and CDR2 SYDVKM. Between the trimmed V and J ends, which lost 4 bases and 6 bases, there was a span of 12 bases. CDR3 loop: CASSWGRGDGYTF. CDR3 DNA sequence: TGTGCCAGCAGTTGGGGCAGGGGCGATGGCTACACCTTC.

The chain links TRBV4-2 to TRBJ2-1, with D tentatively TRBD2 (6 bases). Germline V gives CDR1 LGHNA, CDR2 YNFKEQ. Between the trimmed V and J ends, which lost 1 base and 0 bases, there was a span of 10 bases. This CDR3 has 16 amino acids. Here the CDR3 DNA reads TGTGCCAGCAGCCAAGTTCGGGGGAGCTCCTACAATGAGCAGTTCTTC. As protein: CASSQVRGSSYNEQFF.

This chain uses TRBV7-3 with TRBJ2-1; D is perhaps TRBD1 or TRBD2 (6 bases each). The end of the DNA is better explained by TRBJ2-7, so the J call may be wrong. The CDR3 length is 14 residues. Germline V gene lookup returns CDR1 SGHTA and CDR2 FQGTGA. Here the CDR3 DNA reads TGTGCCAGCAGCAGAGGAGGGGGTGGCAATGAGCAGTACTTC. It is translated as CASSRGGGGNEQYF.